Listed below are T cell receptor beta chains from one sample, sequenced in a study of blood T cell repertoires in COVID-19. Repertoires were generated with immunoSEQ multiplex PCR, while TCRdb's copy carries only in-frame clones and drops some. The sample consists of around 220,000 clones, roughly 88% of them appearing once. Sequencing used peripheral blood. Receptors originate from a woman in her forties who had recovered from COVID-19. CDR3s include the opening cysteine and the closing phenylalanine or tryptophan. Each record gives: D gene, clone size, J gene, V gene, CDR3 DNA, CDR3 protein. The D gene is left open where the match is weak. Size is omitted from some rows. Given values are once, few, many or a class for expanded clones.

d_gene: NA; abundance: NA; j_gene: TRBJ2-5; v_gene: TRBV7-2; CDR3nt: TGTGCCAGCAGCCGGGCGGGACGGCAAGAGACCCAGTACTTC; CDR3aa: CASSRAGRQETQYF
d_gene: NA; abundance: NA; j_gene: TRBJ2-1; v_gene: TRBV19; CDR3nt: TGTGCCAGTAGTATAGCGGTGAAGCCACCTGAGCAGTTCTTC; CDR3aa: CASSIAVKPPEQFF
d_gene: TRBD1; abundance: NA; j_gene: TRBJ2-5; v_gene: TRBV5-1; CDR3nt: TGCGCCAGCAGCTTGGCCGGGACAGGGCACGAGACCCAGTACTTC; CDR3aa: CASSLAGTGHETQYF
d_gene: NA; abundance: once; j_gene: TRBJ1-5; v_gene: TRBV7-2; CDR3nt: TGTGCCAGCAGCAAACAGGGTTCGAACAATCAGCCCCAGCATTTT; CDR3aa: CASSKQGSNNQPQHF
d_gene: TRBD2; abundance: NA; j_gene: TRBJ2-3; v_gene: TRBV18; CDR3nt: TGTGCCAGCTCAGAAGGACTAGCGGGAGGCAGAACAGATACGCAGTATTTT; CDR3aa: CASSEGLAGGRTDTQYF
d_gene: TRBD2; abundance: NA; j_gene: TRBJ2-1; v_gene: TRBV7-3; CDR3nt: TGTGCCAGCAGTCGGACTAGCGGGAATTACAATGAGCAGTTCTTC; CDR3aa: CASSRTSGNYNEQFF
d_gene: NA; abundance: NA; j_gene: TRBJ2-4; v_gene: TRBV4-1; CDR3nt: TGCGCCAGCAGCCAGGGAAGCAGGGGACCATTAGCCAAAAACATTCAGTACTTC; CDR3aa: CASSQGSRGPLAKNIQYF
d_gene: TRBD1; abundance: NA; j_gene: TRBJ1-2; v_gene: TRBV25-1; CDR3nt: TGTGCCAGCAGTGGAAGGACAGGGACCAGGGCCTATGGCTACACCTTC; CDR3aa: CASSGRTGTRAYGYTF
d_gene: NA; abundance: once; j_gene: TRBJ2-5; v_gene: TRBV7-8; CDR3nt: TGTGCCAGCAGCTTCATGGGGGGGCGCCTGGCAGAGACCCAGTACTTC; CDR3aa: CASSFMGGRLAETQYF
d_gene: TRBD2; abundance: NA; j_gene: TRBJ2-3; v_gene: TRBV18; CDR3nt: TGTGCCAGCTCACCGGGGACTAGCGGGGGGGCCCGCACAGATACGCAGTATTTT; CDR3aa: CASSPGTSGGARTDTQYF
d_gene: NA; abundance: NA; j_gene: TRBJ2-5; v_gene: TRBV18; CDR3nt: TGTGCCAGCTCACCACCCCAGGGCCCCAAGGGCGAGACCCAGTACTTC; CDR3aa: CASSPPQGPKGETQYF
d_gene: TRBD2; abundance: NA; j_gene: TRBJ2-5; v_gene: TRBV5-5; CDR3nt: TGTGCCAGCAGCTTGTCCGCTAGCGGGAGGCCCCAAGAGACCCAGTACTTC; CDR3aa: CASSLSASGRPQETQYF
d_gene: TRBD2; abundance: NA; j_gene: TRBJ2-4; v_gene: TRBV18; CDR3nt: TGTGCCAGCTCACCACAGGCACTAGCGGGGGGAAACATTCAGTACTTC; CDR3aa: CASSPQALAGGNIQYF
d_gene: NA; abundance: once; j_gene: TRBJ1-5; v_gene: TRBV10-3; CDR3nt: TGTGCCATCAGTGAGGGACAGCTTCATCAGCCCCAGCATTTT; CDR3aa: CAISEGQLHQPQHF
d_gene: NA; abundance: NA; j_gene: TRBJ1-4; v_gene: TRBV3-1/TRBV3-2; CDR3nt: TGTGCCAGCAGCCAAGGACGGGATGAAAAACTGTTTTTT; CDR3aa: CASSQGRDEKLFF
d_gene: TRBD1; abundance: few; j_gene: TRBJ2-7; v_gene: TRBV5-3; CDR3nt: TGTGCCATTCCAGTTAAGACAGGGGGTACCTCCTACGAGCAGTACTTC; CDR3aa: CAIPVKTGGTSYEQYF
d_gene: NA; abundance: NA; j_gene: TRBJ1-3; v_gene: TRBV10-3; CDR3nt: TGTGCCATAATGACATCTGGAAACACCATATATTTT; CDR3aa: CAIMTSGNTIYF
d_gene: NA; abundance: NA; j_gene: TRBJ2-4; v_gene: TRBV30; CDR3nt: TGTGCCTGGAGTGTTGTTGGTGCGGCCAAAAACATTCAGTACTTC; CDR3aa: CAWSVVGAAKNIQYF
d_gene: TRBD2; abundance: NA; j_gene: TRBJ2-7; v_gene: TRBV9; CDR3nt: TGTGCCAGCAGCCAAGGGACTAGCGGGAGCATTTACGAGCAGTACTTC; CDR3aa: CASSQGTSGSIYEQYF
d_gene: TRBD1; abundance: NA; j_gene: TRBJ1-3; v_gene: TRBV19; CDR3nt: TGTGCCAGTAGCAGAAGGACAGGGCAAAACACCATATATTTT; CDR3aa: CASSRRTGQNTIYF
d_gene: TRBD2; abundance: NA; j_gene: TRBJ2-7; v_gene: TRBV6-2/TRBV6-3; CDR3nt: TGTGCCAGCAGCCCACTGGGGGGGGTGAGATACGAGCAGTACTTC; CDR3aa: CASSPLGGVRYEQYF
d_gene: NA; abundance: NA; j_gene: TRBJ1-6; v_gene: TRBV30; CDR3nt: TGTGCCTGGAGTCATGGGCAATCACCCCTCCACTTT; CDR3aa: CAWSHGQSPLHF
d_gene: TRBD2; abundance: NA; j_gene: TRBJ2-5; v_gene: TRBV7-8; CDR3nt: TGTGCCAGCACCCAAGGGAGGGCGGGGGAGACCCAGTACTTC; CDR3aa: CASTQGRAGETQYF
d_gene: NA; abundance: NA; j_gene: TRBJ2-6; v_gene: TRBV24-1; CDR3nt: TGTGCCACCAGCAAGGGGGGGGCCAACGTCCTGACTTTC; CDR3aa: CATSKGGANVLTF
d_gene: TRBD2; abundance: NA; j_gene: TRBJ2-7; v_gene: TRBV6-5; CDR3nt: TGTGCCAGCAGTTACAGGTCTAGCGGGAGGAACGAGCAGTACTTC; CDR3aa: CASSYRSSGRNEQYF
d_gene: TRBD2; abundance: NA; j_gene: TRBJ2-7; v_gene: TRBV3-1/TRBV3-2; CDR3nt: TGTGCCAGCAGCCAAGGACTAGCGGGAGTATACGAGCAGTACTTC; CDR3aa: CASSQGLAGVYEQYF
d_gene: NA; abundance: NA; j_gene: TRBJ1-5; v_gene: TRBV7-2; CDR3nt: TGTGCCAGCAGCGCGGGACTCGGGGAGGGAGGCAATCAGCCCCAGCATTTT; CDR3aa: CASSAGLGEGGNQPQHF
d_gene: TRBD1; abundance: NA; j_gene: TRBJ2-1; v_gene: TRBV9; CDR3nt: TGTGCCAGCAGCGTCGGGGACAGGCCCTACAATGAGCAGTTCTTC; CDR3aa: CASSVGDRPYNEQFF
d_gene: NA; abundance: NA; j_gene: TRBJ1-6; v_gene: TRBV6-5; CDR3nt: TGTGCCAGCAGTTTCTCAGGGAGCTCCTATAATTCACCCCTCCACTTT; CDR3aa: CASSFSGSSYNSPLHF
d_gene: NA; abundance: NA; j_gene: TRBJ2-5; v_gene: TRBV15; CDR3nt: TGTGCCACCAGCAGAGCCAACCAAGAGACCCAGTACTTC; CDR3aa: CATSRANQETQYF
d_gene: TRBD1; abundance: NA; j_gene: TRBJ2-5; v_gene: TRBV27; CDR3nt: TGTGCCAGCGCTAGTGGGACAGGCCGAGAGACCCAGTACTTC; CDR3aa: CASASGTGRETQYF
d_gene: TRBD1; abundance: once; j_gene: TRBJ1-5; v_gene: TRBV4-2; CDR3nt: TGTGCCAGCAGCCCCGACAGGGGGAATCAGCCCCAGCATTTT; CDR3aa: CASSPDRGNQPQHF
d_gene: NA; abundance: NA; j_gene: TRBJ2-5; v_gene: TRBV7-9; CDR3nt: TGTGCCAGCAGCTTAGCTTTGGGCGGGCCCCAAGGGACCCAGTACTTC; CDR3aa: CASSLALGGPQGTQYF
d_gene: TRBD2; abundance: NA; j_gene: TRBJ2-3; v_gene: TRBV12-3/TRBV12-4; CDR3nt: TGTGCCAGCAGTTTCGCACTAGCGGGTACGCAGTATTTT; CDR3aa: CASSFALAGTQYF
d_gene: TRBD2; abundance: once; j_gene: TRBJ2-2; v_gene: TRBV19; CDR3nt: TGTGCCAGTCATCGGACTAGGTCCGCCGGGGAGCTGTTTTTT; CDR3aa: CASHRTRSAGELFF
d_gene: NA; abundance: NA; j_gene: TRBJ1-5; v_gene: TRBV15; CDR3nt: TGTGCCACGAGCACAGGAGGTGATCAGCCCCAGCATTTT; CDR3aa: CATSTGGDQPQHF
d_gene: NA; abundance: NA; j_gene: TRBJ2-2; v_gene: TRBV9; CDR3nt: TGTGCCAGCAGCGTCGAGGGTTACACCGGGGAGCTGTTTTTT; CDR3aa: CASSVEGYTGELFF
d_gene: NA; abundance: NA; j_gene: TRBJ2-5; v_gene: TRBV19; CDR3nt: TGTGCCAGTAGTATCGGGACTCCTTCAGAGACCCAGTACTTC; CDR3aa: CASSIGTPSETQYF
d_gene: TRBD2; abundance: NA; j_gene: TRBJ2-1; v_gene: TRBV11-2; CDR3nt: TGTGCCAGCAGCCCACCGGGACTAGCGCTATACAATGAGCAGTTCTTC; CDR3aa: CASSPPGLALYNEQFF
d_gene: TRBD1; abundance: NA; j_gene: TRBJ2-6; v_gene: TRBV4-3; CDR3nt: TGCGCCAGCAGCCAAATGGACAGGGCGTTCGGTGTGTCTGGGGCCAACGTCCTGACTTTC; CDR3aa: CASSQMDRAFGVSGANVLTF
d_gene: TRBD1; abundance: NA; j_gene: TRBJ1-3; v_gene: TRBV5-6; CDR3nt: TGTGCCAGCAGCGGACCGGGACAGGGGCCTGGAAACACCATATATTTT; CDR3aa: CASSGPGQGPGNTIYF
d_gene: TRBD1; abundance: NA; j_gene: TRBJ1-5; v_gene: TRBV11-3; CDR3nt: TGTGCCAGCAGCTTAGCGGGACAGACCAATCAGCCCCAGCATTTT; CDR3aa: CASSLAGQTNQPQHF
d_gene: TRBD1; abundance: NA; j_gene: TRBJ1-6; v_gene: TRBV5-1; CDR3nt: TGCGCCAGCAGCTTGGGCCAGGGGGTATCTCCCCTCCACTTT; CDR3aa: CASSLGQGVSPLHF
d_gene: NA; abundance: NA; j_gene: TRBJ1-1; v_gene: TRBV11-2; CDR3nt: TGTGCCAGCAGCTTAACTCCGAACACTGAAGCTTTCTTT; CDR3aa: CASSLTPNTEAFF
d_gene: TRBD2; abundance: NA; j_gene: TRBJ2-5; v_gene: TRBV7-2; CDR3nt: TGTGCCAGCAGCATTAGCGGGATTGACAAAGAGACCCAGTACTTC; CDR3aa: CASSISGIDKETQYF
d_gene: NA; abundance: NA; j_gene: TRBJ2-7; v_gene: TRBV19; CDR3nt: TGTGCCAGTAGTGTCACAGGGCAGCCCTACGAGCAGTACTTC; CDR3aa: CASSVTGQPYEQYF
d_gene: TRBD2; abundance: NA; j_gene: TRBJ2-1; v_gene: TRBV30; CDR3nt: TGTGCCTGGAGGATTAGCGGGAGCCCGTCATACAATGAGCAGTTCTTC; CDR3aa: CAWRISGSPSYNEQFF
d_gene: TRBD1; abundance: once; j_gene: TRBJ1-2; v_gene: TRBV5-4; CDR3nt: TGTGCCAGCAGTTCCTGGGCGACAGGGTTCCCTAGGGGCTACACCTTC; CDR3aa: CASSSWATGFPRGYTF
d_gene: NA; abundance: NA; j_gene: TRBJ2-3; v_gene: TRBV28; CDR3nt: TGTGCCAGCAGTTTATTCCAAAGAAAGACTAGCACAGATACGCAGTATTTT; CDR3aa: CASSLFQRKTSTDTQYF
d_gene: NA; abundance: NA; j_gene: TRBJ2-3; v_gene: TRBV6-2/TRBV6-3; CDR3nt: TGTGCCAGCAGTTACACCAGGGGAGATACGCAGTATTTT; CDR3aa: CASSYTRGDTQYF
d_gene: TRBD1; abundance: NA; j_gene: TRBJ2-2; v_gene: TRBV7-9; CDR3nt: TGTGCCAGCAGCTTAGCGTGGGGACAGAAGAACACCGGGGAGCTGTTTTTT; CDR3aa: CASSLAWGQKNTGELFF
d_gene: TRBD2; abundance: NA; j_gene: TRBJ2-1; v_gene: TRBV5-1; CDR3nt: TGCGCCAGCATGAGGGAGGGGCTGGGCTACAATGAGCAGTTCTTC; CDR3aa: CASMREGLGYNEQFF
d_gene: TRBD1; abundance: NA; j_gene: TRBJ2-5; v_gene: TRBV6-6; CDR3nt: TGTGCCAGCAGTTACGGGACAGGGACGGACCAAGAGACCCAGTACTTC; CDR3aa: CASSYGTGTDQETQYF
d_gene: TRBD1; abundance: NA; j_gene: TRBJ2-2; v_gene: TRBV7-2; CDR3nt: TGTGCCAGCAGCCGCGGACAGGGGGCGAACACCGGGGAGCTGTTTTTT; CDR3aa: CASSRGQGANTGELFF
d_gene: TRBD2; abundance: NA; j_gene: TRBJ2-2; v_gene: TRBV19; CDR3nt: TGTGCCAGTAGTACGGGACTAGCTGCGAACACCGGGGAGCTGTTTTTT; CDR3aa: CASSTGLAANTGELFF
d_gene: NA; abundance: few; j_gene: TRBJ2-2; v_gene: TRBV7-2; CDR3nt: TGTGCCAGCAGCTTAGCGCAGGGCGCCGGGGAGCTGTTTTTT; CDR3aa: CASSLAQGAGELFF
d_gene: NA; abundance: NA; j_gene: TRBJ1-1; v_gene: TRBV7-2; CDR3nt: TGTGCCAGCAGGGTCTATGAACGGAACACTGAAGCTTTCTTT; CDR3aa: CASRVYERNTEAFF
d_gene: TRBD1; abundance: NA; j_gene: TRBJ1-3; v_gene: TRBV2; CDR3nt: TGTGCCAGCAGAATCAATGGACAGGCGCTCTTATATTTT; CDR3aa: CASRINGQALLYF